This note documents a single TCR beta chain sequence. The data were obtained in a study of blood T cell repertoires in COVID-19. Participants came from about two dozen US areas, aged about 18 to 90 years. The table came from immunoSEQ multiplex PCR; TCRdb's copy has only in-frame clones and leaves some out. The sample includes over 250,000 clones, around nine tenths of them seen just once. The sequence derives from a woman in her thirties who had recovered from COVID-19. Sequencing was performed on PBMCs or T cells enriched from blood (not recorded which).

Here the CDR3 reads CASSLYRQGSGELFF. CDR3 sequence (DNA): TGTGCCAGCAGTTTATACAGGCAAGGGTCCGGGGAGCTGTTTTTT. V usage is TRBV28 and J usage is TRBJ2-2; the D gene is possibly TRBD1 (5 bases). Germline assignment: CDR1 MDHEN and CDR2 SYDVKM. V gave up 1 base and J gave up 6 bases, with 12 bases separating them. The CDR3 length is 15 residues. Using reference TRBV28 and TRBJ2-2 for the parts outside the CDR3, the full variable domain is DVKVTQSSRYLVKRTGEKVFLECVQDMDHENMFWYRQDPGLGLRLIYFSYDVKMKEKGDIPEGYSVSREKKERFSLILESASTNQTSMYLCASSLYRQGSGELFFGEGSRLTVL.